This T cell receptor (beta chain) came from a study of identifying expanded T cells in peripheral blood. Study conclusions and caveats: Variance in clone template counts between approximately two-week samples significantly increased with total template count across all healthy donors. Roughly 1.2 clones differed between technical replicates, versus roughly 16 and 20 over time.

No infections or other immune events were documented during collection. About this clone itself: The antigen remains undetermined.

Germline V gives CDR1 SGDLS, CDR2 YYNGEE. Losses at the gene ends were 2 bases for V and 1 base for J; bases not matched to a gene: 0. The CDR3 contains 14 residues. Measured with immunoSEQ multiplex PCR; TCRdb has only the in-frame clones, and not every one. The data contain about 100,000 clones, approximately 89% of them singletons. The chain uses TRBV9 and TRBJ2-3; 8 bases are shared with TRBD2. This receptor was identified in a person between 18 and 69 years old in good health. Material: blood. CDR3 loop: CASSVSGGTDTQYF. For the CDR3, the DNA is TGTGCCAGCAGCGTTAGCGGGGGCACAGATACGCAGTATTTT.